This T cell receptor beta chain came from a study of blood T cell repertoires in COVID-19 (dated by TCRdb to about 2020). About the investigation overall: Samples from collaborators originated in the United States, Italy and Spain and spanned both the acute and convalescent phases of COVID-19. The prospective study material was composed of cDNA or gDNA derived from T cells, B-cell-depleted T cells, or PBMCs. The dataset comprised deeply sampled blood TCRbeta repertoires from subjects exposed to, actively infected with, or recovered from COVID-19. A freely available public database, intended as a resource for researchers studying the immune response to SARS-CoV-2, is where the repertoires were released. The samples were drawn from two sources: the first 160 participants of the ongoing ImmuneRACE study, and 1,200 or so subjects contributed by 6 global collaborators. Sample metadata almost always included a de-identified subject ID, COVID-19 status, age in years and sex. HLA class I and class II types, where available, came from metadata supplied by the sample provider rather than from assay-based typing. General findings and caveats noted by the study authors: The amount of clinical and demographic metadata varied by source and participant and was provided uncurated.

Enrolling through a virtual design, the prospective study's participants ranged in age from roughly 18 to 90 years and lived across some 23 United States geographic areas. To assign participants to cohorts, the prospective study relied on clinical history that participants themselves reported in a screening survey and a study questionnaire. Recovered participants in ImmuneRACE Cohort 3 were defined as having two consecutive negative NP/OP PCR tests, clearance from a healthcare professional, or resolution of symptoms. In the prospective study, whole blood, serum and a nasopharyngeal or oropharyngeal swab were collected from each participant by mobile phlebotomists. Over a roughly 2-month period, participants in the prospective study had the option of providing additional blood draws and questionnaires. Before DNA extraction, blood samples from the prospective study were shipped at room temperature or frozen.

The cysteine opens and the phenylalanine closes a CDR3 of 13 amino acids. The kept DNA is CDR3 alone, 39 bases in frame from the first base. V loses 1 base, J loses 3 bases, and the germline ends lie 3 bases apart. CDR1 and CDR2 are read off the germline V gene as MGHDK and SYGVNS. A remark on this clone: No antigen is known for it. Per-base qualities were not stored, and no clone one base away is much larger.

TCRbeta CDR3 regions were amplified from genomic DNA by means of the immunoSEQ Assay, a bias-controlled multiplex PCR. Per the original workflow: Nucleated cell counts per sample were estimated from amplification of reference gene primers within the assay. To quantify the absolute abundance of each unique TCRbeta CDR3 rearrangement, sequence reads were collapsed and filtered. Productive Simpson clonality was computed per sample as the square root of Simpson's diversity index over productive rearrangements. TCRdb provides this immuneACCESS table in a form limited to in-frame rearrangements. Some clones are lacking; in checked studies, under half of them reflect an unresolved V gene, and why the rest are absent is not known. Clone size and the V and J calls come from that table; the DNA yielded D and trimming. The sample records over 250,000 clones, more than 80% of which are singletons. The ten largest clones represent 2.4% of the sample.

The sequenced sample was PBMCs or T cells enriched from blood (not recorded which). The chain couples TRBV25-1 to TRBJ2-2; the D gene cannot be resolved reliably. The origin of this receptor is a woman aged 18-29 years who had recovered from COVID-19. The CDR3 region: CASSELYTGELFF. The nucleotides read TGTGCCAGCAGTGAATTATACACCGGGGAGCTGTTTTTT. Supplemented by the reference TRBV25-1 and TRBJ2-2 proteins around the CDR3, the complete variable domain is EADIYQTPRYLVIGTGKKITLECSQTMGHDKMYWYQQDPGMELHLIHYSYGVNSTEKGDLSSESTVSRIRTEHFPLTLESARPSHTSQYLCASSELYTGELFFGEGSRLTVL.